The present entry profiles one TCR beta chain with its context. Its specific antigen is unknown. A single base separates this from a much larger clone, so it may be a read error. Libraries were made using 5' RACE. A second about 7 to 11 cycle PCR used a sample-barcoded 5' primer and a J-beta primer mix. A unique molecular identifier was introduced onto each TCR beta cDNA molecule by a template-switch 5' adaptor carrying 12 random nucleotides. At least 2.5 million CDR3-containing paired-end reads were obtained from each sample. The Mint cDNA synthesis kit, primed by a TRBC-specific oligonucleotide, was used to synthesize first-strand cDNA from all RNA. Following uracil-DNA glycosylase treatment, a first 18-cycle PCR with universal primers M1SS and BC2_uni_R was performed on all cDNA. The original pipeline was this. For normalization, 1 million high-quality reads, each with a distinct molecular identifier, were randomly selected from each sample. Reads sharing molecular identifiers were discarded rather than binned into consensus sequences. MiTCR, run with a Q25 quality threshold and the strictest error-elimination algorithm, handled CDR3 identification, clonotype clustering and error correction. Lower-bound total TCR beta diversity was estimated with a nonparametric unseen species model using Euler transformation. Through fastp at Q25 and MiXCR, TCRdb rebuilt clones from the public reads, retaining in-frame beta chains. CDR3 protein duplicates are merged, each entry listing the most common genes and DNA. What appears here as the V and J calls and clone size reflects TCRdb's work, not the paper's. This sample gives fewer than 2,000,000 distinct CDR3 sequences in total; about two fifths of them show up just once. The ten biggest clones cover about 21% of the sample.

This sample is part of a study of blood T cells in healthy people across ages (dated by TCRdb to about 2015). With respect to the entire study: In model experiments, template switching captured about one uniquely barcoded TCR beta cDNA molecule for every two T cells. Age-related changes in TCR beta repertoire diversity were measured in the study by deep sequencing normalized with unique cDNA molecular identifiers. Donors were grouped into four age groups: young (average approximately 16 years), middle-aged (roughly 37), aged (around 60) and long-lived (roughly 80). To avoid experimental bias, donors of different ages were randomly spread across the sequencing lanes. Using the same blood draw, the study looked at two additional independent replicas of 1 million unique cDNA reads for two donors, one aged 18 to 30 and the other aged 80 or older. Summary of the overall study and its limitations: Because donor CMV infection status was unknown, age-related changes in expanded clonotypes were potentially confounded. Because profiling used bulk unsorted PBMCs, naive and antigen-experienced compartments could not be compared conclusively. A strong correlation was found between observed TCR beta diversity and the percentage of naive T cells measured by flow cytometry. Compared with the aged group, more naive CD4+ T cells, fewer expanded clones and increased TCR diversity were shown by the long-lived group, suggesting age selection. Observed TCR beta diversity per million T cells fell roughly linearly with age, and a significant reduction was already apparent by age around 39. Estimates of total diversity from one million sequenced T cells were regarded as lower bounds and underestimates.

Via the germline V gene (reference sequence), CDR1 is SEHNR and CDR2 FQNEAQ. The cysteine opens and the phenylalanine closes a CDR3 of 15 amino acids. This entry keeps only the CDR3 DNA: 45 bases, framed from base 1. Systemically healthy Caucasian individuals from Russia, 39 in total and aged about 6 to 100 years, were included as donors. Roughly 9.5 milliliters of peripheral blood were drawn from each donor into EDTA-treated Vacutainer tubes. Ficoll-Paque density-gradient centrifugation was used to isolate PBMCs, with at least 6 million obtained per sample. Total RNA was extracted from PBMCs with Trizol reagent, with at least 6 micrograms obtained per sample. For every donor, an aliquot of PBMCs went through flow cytometry to measure the percentages of naive CD45RAhigh/CD27high T cells.

Sequenced sample: blood. The chain is assembled from TRBV7-9 and TRBJ2-5, with TRBD2 tentatively as D gene (6 bases match). The J call may be in error: the DNA end matches TRBJ2-1 better. This sequence was found in a human donor in good health. The DNA is as follows: TGTGCCAGCAGCCCTTTACGGGGGACTCAAGAGACCCAGTTCTTC. This gives the protein CASSPLRGTQETQFF.